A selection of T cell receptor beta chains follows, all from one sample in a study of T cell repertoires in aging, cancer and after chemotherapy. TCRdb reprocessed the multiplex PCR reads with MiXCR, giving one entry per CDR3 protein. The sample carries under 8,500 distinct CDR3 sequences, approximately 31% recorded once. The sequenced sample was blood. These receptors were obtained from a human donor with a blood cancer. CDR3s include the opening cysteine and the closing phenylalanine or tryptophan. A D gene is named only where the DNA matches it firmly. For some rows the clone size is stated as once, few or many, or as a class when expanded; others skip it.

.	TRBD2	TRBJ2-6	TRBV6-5	CASSSSGGVAGANVLTF	TGTGCCAGCAGTTCCAGCGGGGGGGTGGCTGGGGCCAACGTCCTGACTTTC
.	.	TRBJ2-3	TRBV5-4	CASSLAWRGQNTQYF	TGTGCCAGCAGCTTAGCTTGGCGGGGCCAAAATACGCAGTACTTT
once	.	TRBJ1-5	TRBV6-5	CASSYGGNQPQHF	TGTGCCAGCAGTTACGGCGGCAATCAGCCCCAGCATTTT
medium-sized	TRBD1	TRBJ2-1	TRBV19	CASSWGQGRNNEQFF	TGTGCCAGTAGCTGGGGACAGGGTAGGAACAATGAGCAGTTCTTC
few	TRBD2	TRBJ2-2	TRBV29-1	CSVKLAGGNTGELFF	TGCAGCGTTAAACTAGCGGGGGGGAACACCGGGGAGCTGTTTTTT
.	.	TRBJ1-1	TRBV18	CASSRSSTAKGQNTEAFF	TGTGCCAGCTCACGGTCGTCGACAGCAAAGGGGCAGAACACTGAAGCTTTCTTT
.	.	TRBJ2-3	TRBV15	CATSRDPTSTDTQYF	TGTGCCACCAGCAGAGATCCCACTAGCACAGATACGCAGTATTTT
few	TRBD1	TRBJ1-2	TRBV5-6	CASSPDRGIGYTF	TGTGCCAGCAGCCCCGACAGGGGGATCGGCTACACCTTC
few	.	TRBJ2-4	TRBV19	CASRADIGKNIQYF	TGTGCCAGTAGGGCAGACATTGGCAAAAACATTCAGTACTTC
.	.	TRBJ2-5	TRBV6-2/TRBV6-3	CASSYGPTNQETQYF	TGTGCCAGCAGTTACGGACCGACAAACCAAGAGACCCAGTACTTC